This T cell receptor beta chain was sequenced during a study of shared clonotypes between healthy human individuals. Running of the assay took place at deep level. Here immunoSEQ multiplex PCR was the method, and the copy in TCRdb shows in-frame clones only, minus some. The sample comprises around 2.1 million clones, 93% of which are singletons, and more than 1.5% rests with the top ten. CDR3 length equals 13 residues. From germline, CDR1 is LNHNV and CDR2 YYDKDF (reference sequence). V lost 6 bases, J lost 5 bases, and 5 bases stayed unmatched. Terminally differentiated effector memory CD45RA+ cells were excluded from the naive CD8 cells, which were CD45RO-negative and positively selected for CCR7. Recent vaccinations or acute infections were absent in the healthy HIV-negative adult donors. This clone was counted only a few times. The same CDR3 also results from other DNA sequences found in this sample.

Sequenced: naive CD8+ T cells from PBMCs. This chain links TRBV15 with TRBJ1-1; 8 nucleotides agree with TRBD1. This TCR was sampled from a man younger than 35 in good health. Some clones in this sample may be carry-over from other donors' samples. The CDR3 is CATRDRVGTEAFF. The CDR3 bases are TGTGCCACCAGGGACAGGGTAGGGACTGAAGCTTTCTTT.